Sequencing of this T cell receptor (beta chain) was carried out in a study of T cells in Graves' hyperthyroidism and ophthalmopathy. V shed 6 bases and J 7 bases; nucleotides not matched to a gene: 12. The V gene's germline CDR1 is DFQATT and CDR2 SNEGSKA (reference sequence). This CDR3 is built from 14 residues. TCR beta CDR3 sequences were amplified from RNA transcripts. Primed by the HTBI set, a first-round RT-PCR was run on the TCR CDR3. One entry per CDR3 protein results from TCRdb running MiXCR on the multiplex PCR reads. The sample holds around 370,000 distinct CDR3 sequences, approximately 17% seen once. This clonotype was recorded at least ten times.

Sample: blood. The chain joins TRBV20-1 to TRBJ1-5, with 7 bases fitting TRBD1. This receptor was identified in a man between 18 and 29 years old with Graves' ophthalmopathy. The CDR3 reads CSADRGLINQPQHF. The CDR3 nucleotides read TGCAGTGCAGATAGGGGGCTAATTAACCAGCCCCAGCATTTT.